The rows below give T cell receptor beta chains drawn from one sample of a study of blood T cells in healthy people across ages. TCRdb used MiXCR to reprocess the 5' RACE reads, holding one entry per CDR3 protein. In the table there are around 990,000 distinct CDR3 sequences, approximately 25% of which are singletons. The same sample was also used in a study of T cells of mothers and their children.

The specimen sequenced was blood. The receptor set was obtained from a girl aged 2-10 years in good health. Each CDR3 is given with its conserved first and last residue. A D gene is named only where the DNA matches it firmly. A clone size is listed for some rows: how often the clone was seen (once, few, many), or a class if it is expanded.

J gene,V gene,clone size,D gene,CDR3 length,CDR3 protein,CDR3 DNA
TRBJ1-2,TRBV9,-,TRBD1,15,CASSPQTGVSGGYTF,TGTGCCAGCAGCCCCCAGACAGGGGTCAGCGGAGGCTACACCTTC
TRBJ2-5,TRBV20-1,-,-,12,CSARPRLETQYF,TGCAGTGCTAGACCTCGCCTGGAGACCCAGTACTTC
TRBJ2-5,TRBV29-1,-,-,13,CSVWGWAEETQYF,TGCAGCGTGTGGGGTTGGGCAGAAGAGACCCAGTACTTC
TRBJ2-7,TRBV6-1,few,-,16,CASSDGFFLSSYEQYF,TGTGCCAGCAGTGATGGTTTCTTCCTTTCCTCCTACGAGCAGTACTTC
TRBJ2-3,TRBV20-1,few,TRBD2,15,CSASGGTSGTDTQYF,TGCAGTGCTAGTGGCGGGACTAGCGGCACAGATACGCAGTATTTT
TRBJ2-1,TRBV29-1,-,TRBD2,15,CSASLAGAHDNEQFF,TGCAGCGCTTCATTAGCGGGGGCGCACGACAATGAGCAGTTCTTC
TRBJ2-1,TRBV9,-,-,13,CASSVWSHHEQFF,TGTGCCAGCAGCGTATGGAGTCATCATGAGCAGTTCTTC
TRBJ1-2,TRBV9,-,-,15,CASSAFGRDNYGYTF,TGTGCCAGCAGCGCCTTTGGACGGGATAACTATGGCTACACCTTC
TRBJ2-4,TRBV9,-,-,17,CASSVGAGNRDKAIQYF,TGTGCCAGCAGCGTAGGGGCAGGGAATCGGGACAAGGCCATTCAGTACTTC
TRBJ2-1,TRBV7-8,-,TRBD2,14,CASWAGVDYNEQFF,TGTGCCAGCTGGGCGGGAGTAGATTACAATGAGCAGTTCTTC
TRBJ2-2,TRBV29-1,-,-,15,CSVEGADRNTGELFF,TGCAGCGTTGAAGGGGCCGACAGAAACACCGGGGAGCTGTTTTTT
TRBJ1-2,TRBV11-3,-,TRBD1,14,CASSLYDRDYGYTF,TGTGCCAGCAGCTTGTACGACAGGGACTATGGCTACACCTTC
TRBJ1-3,TRBV9,-,TRBD1,19,CASSEGGWTGGGSGNTIYF,TGTGCCAGCAGCGAGGGAGGTTGGACAGGAGGCGGCTCTGGAAACACCATATATTTT
TRBJ1-1,TRBV20-1,few,-,12,CSATKDPTEAFF,TGCAGTGCTACCAAAGACCCCACTGAAGCTTTCTTT